The next 27 T cell receptor beta chains were all read from a single sample in a study of cytomegalovirus exposure and HLA in healthy donors. With 60 Vbeta and 13 Jbeta primers, the PCR was carried out. Assay: immunoSEQ multiplex PCR; the TCRdb copy retains only in-frame clones and omits some. The data contain 180,000 or so clones, around 88% of them singletons. Input material: PBMCs. Receptors were obtained from a woman in her 30s in good health and CMV-seronegative.

The count of this clone is one. The CDR3 loop reads CASSTGYPYEQYF. In DNA, the CDR3 is TGTGCCAGCAGCACAGGGTACCCCTACGAGCAGTACTTC. V gene TRBV27 combines with J gene TRBJ2-7; D perhaps matches TRBD1 (6 bases). The length of the CDR3 is 13 residues. Germline V lookup: CDR1 MNHEY, CDR2 SMNVEV (reference sequence). Trimming pared 6 bases from V and 2 bases from J, leaving 11 bases between.

The V and J genes are TRBV7-3 and TRBJ2-1; D perhaps matches TRBD2 (6 bases). The germline gives CDR1 SGHTA, CDR2 FQGTGA. This CDR3 contains 15 residues. The V end was cut by 5 bases, the J end by 0 bases, with 11 bases between. CDR3 coding DNA: TGTGCCAGCAGCAGCCTGGGGGGCTCCTACAATGAGCAGTTCTTC. The encoded protein is CASSSLGGSYNEQFF.

The chain has TRBV27 and TRBJ2-2; 8 positions match TRBD2. The CDR3 is made up of 14 amino acids. The ends lost 7 bases at V and 4 bases at J; junction bases unmatched: 5. Germline values: CDR1 MNHEY, CDR2 SMNVEV (reference sequence). The CDR3 sequence: CASTRAGVTGELFF. For the CDR3, the DNA is TGTGCCAGCACCAGAGCGGGAGTCACCGGGGAGCTGTTTTTT.

The V gene is TRBV5-1, the J gene TRBJ2-3; possibly TRBD2 for D (7 bases). The CDR3 runs 16 residues. Looked up from germline, CDR1 is SGHRS and CDR2 is YFSETQ. V was trimmed by 2 bases and J by 2 bases, leaving 15 bases between them. The CDR3, as DNA: TGCGCCAGCAGCTTTGATGGGGGGGCCCACACAGATACGCAGTATTTT. Protein sequence: CASSFDGGAHTDTQYF.

The rearrangement joins TRBV19 to TRBJ2-1; TRBD2 matches at 9 bases. The CDR3 consists of 15 residues. The V gene end was trimmed by 6 bases and the J gene end by 7 bases; junction bases not matched to a gene: 10. CDR1 and CDR2 (germline): LNHDA, SQIVND (reference sequence). The CDR3 DNA reads TGTGCCAGTAGACTTAGCGGGAGCAGGGGAAATGAGCAGTTCTTC. It translates to CASRLSGSRGNEQFF.

This clone was counted once. V gene TRBV6-5 combines with J gene TRBJ1-2; a possible D gene is TRBD1 (6 bases). The germline V gene encodes CDR1 MNHEY and CDR2 SVGAGI. V was trimmed by 6 bases and J by 3 bases, leaving 11 bases between them. The length of the CDR3 is 13 residues. The CDR3 nucleotides read TGTGCCAGCAGCCTAGGGGGTGACTATGGCTACACCTTC. Translated: CASSLGGDYGYTF.

The rearrangement uses TRBV5-4 and TRBJ2-1; 7 nucleotides align to TRBD2. The CDR3 totals 15 residues. The V gene's germline CDR1 is SGHNT and CDR2 YYREEE (reference sequence). Trimming at V came to 0 bases and at J to 0 bases, leaving 0 bases not matched to a gene. The CDR3 here is CASSLGGGSYNEQFF. The CDR3 DNA follows: TGTGCCAGCAGCTTGGGGGGGGGCTCCTACAATGAGCAGTTCTTC. Using reference TRBV5-4 and TRBJ2-1 for the parts outside the CDR3, the full variable domain is ETGVTQSPTHLIKTRGQQVTLRCSSQSGHNTVSWYQQALGQGPQFIFQYYREEENGRGNFPPRFSGLQFPNYSSELNVNALELDDSALYLCASSLGGGSYNEQFFGPGTRLTVL.

The V gene is TRBV2, the J gene TRBJ2-7; possible D gene TRBD1, 5 bases. Germline V gene sequence: CDR1 SNHLY, CDR2 FYNNEI. This CDR3 is 13 amino acids long. Trimming removed 1 base from V and 6 bases from J, with 10 bases in between. The CDR3 coding sequence is TGTGCCAGCAGTGAAGGTCGGACACTCGAGCAGTACTTC. Protein sequence: CASSEGRTLEQYF.

This clone has just a few counts. The V gene is TRBV7-3, the J gene TRBJ2-1, with 11 nucleotides matching TRBD2. V shed 5 bases and J 9 bases; nucleotides not matched to a gene: 9. The CDR3 is 15 amino acids. Germline V lookup: CDR1 SGHTA, CDR2 FQGTGA. The CDR3 spells CASSPLAGGIGEQFF. CDR3 coding DNA: TGTGCCAGCAGCCCTCTAGCGGGAGGTATTGGTGAGCAGTTCTTC.

The chain combines TRBV7-3 with TRBJ1-2; 8 bases fit TRBD1. V trimming: 4 bases; J trimming: 8 bases; junction bases outside the gene matches: 6. The length of the CDR3 is 13 residues. The germline gives CDR1 SGHTA, CDR2 FQGTGA. CDR3 nucleotides: TGTGCCAGCAGCTCTCCAGGGGGCGCGGGCTACACCTTC. Encoded protein: CASSSPGGAGYTF.

The V and J genes are TRBV15 and TRBJ2-7; TRBD1 is a possible D gene (5 bases). Trimming stripped 0 bases from V and 5 bases from J, with 14 bases between. The CDR3 contains 15 residues. Germline V gives CDR1 LNHNV, CDR2 YYDKDF (reference sequence). CDR3 sequence (DNA): TGTGCCACCAGCAGAGATTTCAGGGTAGTCCACGAGCAGTACTTC. Translation gives CATSRDFRVVHEQYF.

V usage is TRBV5-6 and J usage is TRBJ1-2; TRBD1 aligns across 7 bases. The germline CDR1 and CDR2 sequences are SGHDT and YYEEEE. The CDR3 is 15 residues long. J gave up 6 bases and V 0 bases, and 8 bases lay outside the gene matches. As DNA, the CDR3 is TGTGCCAGCAGCTTGGGGGACAGATCTACCCATGGCTACACCTTC. Its protein product is CASSLGDRSTHGYTF.

The J gene is TRBJ2-7, the V gene TRBV10-1; a possible D gene is TRBD1 (6 bases). The germline gives CDR1 WNHNN, CDR2 SYGVQD (reference sequence). The germline V and J ends were trimmed by 5 bases and 6 bases, with 20 bases remaining between them. The CDR3 is 15 amino acids. CDR3 nucleotide sequence: TGCGCCAGCAGTAATTCTGGACACAGGGATGGCGAGCAGTACTTC. The encoded protein is CASSNSGHRDGEQYF.

The rearrangement joins TRBV11-2 to TRBJ2-7, with TRBD2 matching 9 bases. Germline lookup yields CDR1 SGHAT and CDR2 FQNNGV. V was clipped by 5 bases and J by 3 bases; unmatched bases: 11. This CDR3 comprises 16 residues. The CDR3 nucleotides are TGTGCCAGCAGCCCCCGTGGGATAGCGGGGGTCTACGAGCAGTACTTC. This sequence encodes CASSPRGIAGVYEQYF.

The chain joins TRBV28 to TRBJ1-2; no reliable D call. V dropped 3 bases and J dropped 1 base, with 6 bases sitting between them. CDR1 is MDHEN, CDR2 SYDVKM, per germline. The CDR3 length is 13 residues. In nucleotides, the CDR3 is TGTGCCAGCAGTTTCCAGAATAACTATGGCTACACCTTC. Encoded protein: CASSFQNNYGYTF.

This clone turned up a few times. DNA of the CDR3: TGTGCCAGCCGGCCTGGGGGCGGGGGCCCAGAGACCCAGTACTTC. Protein: CASRPGGGGPETQYF. The rearrangement links TRBV6-5 to TRBJ2-5, with a possible D match to TRBD2 (7 bases). CDR3 length: 15 residues. Germline V CDR1 and CDR2: MNHEY, SVGAGI. Trimming pared 8 bases from V and 4 bases from J, leaving 20 bases between.

The chain has TRBV9 and TRBJ2-1, with 15 bases aligning to TRBD2. CDR3 size: 17 residues. Germline CDR1 is SGDLS and CDR2 is YYNGEE. The ends lost 3 bases at V and 7 bases at J; junction bases unmatched: 8. The DNA for the CDR3 is TGTGCCAGCAGCGGGGGGACTAGCGGGGGGCTGGTGAATGAGCAGTTCTTC. Its protein is CASSGGTSGGLVNEQFF.

V is TRBV29-1 and J is TRBJ2-3; TRBD2 agrees at 7 bases. V shed 2 bases, J shed 4 bases, and the junction held 12 bases outside the gene matches. This CDR3 has 16 residues. CDR1 is SQVTM and CDR2 is ANQGSEA in the germline V gene. The CDR3 region has the DNA TGCAGCGTTGAATCCCAGCCCGGGGAGGGCGCAGATACGCAGTATTTT. Translating it yields CSVESQPGEGADTQYF.

V and J are TRBV15 and TRBJ2-7; D might be TRBD2 (5 bases). This CDR3 is built from 16 residues. V lost 0 bases and J lost 6, with 18 bases in between. In germline, CDR1 is LNHNV, CDR2 YYDKDF (reference sequence). The DNA for the CDR3 is TGTGCCACCAGCAGAGATAAGGCGGGCCCGGGGTCCGAGCAGTACTTC. Amino acids: CATSRDKAGPGSEQYF.

CDR3 sequence reads: CASSYGTGRANEKLFF. DNA for the CDR3: TGTGCCAGCAGTTACGGTACAGGTAGAGCCAATGAAAAACTGTTTTTT. The chain recombines TRBV6-5 with TRBJ1-4, with D maybe TRBD1 (5 bases). This CDR3 has 16 residues. V dropped 2 bases and J dropped 5 bases, with 15 bases sitting between them. Germline V gives CDR1 MNHEY, CDR2 SVGAGI.

The CDR3 DNA reads TGCGCCAGCAGCCAAGTTGAAGGAGGGATCTGGGGCTATGGCTACACCTTC. This sequence encodes CASSQVEGGIWGYGYTF. The chain has TRBV4-1 and TRBJ1-2; unclear D gene. V was pared by 1 base and J by 4 bases, with 19 bases between. This CDR3 region has 17 residues. Germline values: CDR1 MGHRA, CDR2 YSYEKL.

CDR3 nucleotide sequence: TGTGCCAGCAGGGAGGCAGAGTTGCTAGCCAAAAACATTCAGTACTTC. Protein: CASREAELLAKNIQYF. This sequence joins TRBV28 and TRBJ2-4, with a tentative D call TRBD2 (5 bases). The CDR3 is 16 amino acids. Germline V gene lookup returns CDR1 MDHEN and CDR2 SYDVKM. The V end was cut by 6 bases, the J end by 0 bases, with 15 bases between.

V usage is TRBV19 and J usage is TRBJ1-5; 8 bases fit TRBD1. With 0 bases clipped from V and 1 base from J, the junction kept 8 bases outside the gene matches. This CDR3 comprises 18 residues. Per the germline V gene, CDR1 is LNHDA and CDR2 is SQIVND (reference sequence). CDR3 coding DNA: TGTGCCAGTAGTATAGATCAGGGGGCGGTGGTCAGCAATCAGCCCCAGCATTTT. It specifies CASSIDQGAVVSNQPQHF.

This chain links TRBV16 with TRBJ1-4; D is unclear. The CDR3 extends over 14 amino acids. The V gene lost 2 bases and the J gene lost 13 bases, with 17 bases spanning the gap. CDR1 KGHSY and CDR2 FQNENV come from the germline V gene. The CDR3 reads CASSQGIAPGGLFF. Here the CDR3 DNA reads TGTGCCAGCAGCCAAGGGATCGCGCCCGGAGGACTGTTTTTT.

The V gene is TRBV19, the J gene TRBJ2-7, with 7 bases fitting TRBD1. The CDR3 is 14 amino acids. Losses at the gene ends were 3 bases for V and 2 bases for J; bases not matched to a gene: 4. CDR1 and CDR2 from the germline V gene are LNHDA and SQIVND (reference sequence). CDR3 region: CASSITGTAYEQYF. In DNA, the CDR3 is TGTGCCAGTAGTATCACCGGGACAGCCTACGAGCAGTACTTC.

This sequence joins TRBV5-6 and TRBJ1-2; perhaps TRBD1 as D (6 bases). CDR1 and CDR2 from the germline V gene are SGHDT and YYEEEE. The CDR3 extends over 14 amino acids. Between the trimmed V and J ends, which lost 4 bases and 4 bases, there was a span of 14 bases. In DNA form, the CDR3 reads TGTGCCAGCAGCCTTTCGGGACACCCCTATGGCTACACCTTC. It codes for CASSLSGHPYGYTF.

This chain connects TRBV18 to TRBJ1-5, with 7 nucleotides matching TRBD1. This CDR3 comprises 14 residues. Trimming cost V 2 bases and J 7 bases; bases outside gene matches: 5. Germline assignment: CDR1 KGHSH and CDR2 LQKENI. CDR3 residues: CASSPDGGGQPQHF. For the CDR3, the DNA is TGTGCCAGCTCACCAGACGGAGGGGGCCAGCCCCAGCATTTT.